These 9 T cell receptor beta chains were all obtained from the same sample, sequenced in a study of T-cell reconstitution after alpha-beta-depleted transplantation in children. Unique molecular identifiers featured in how the TCRbeta library was prepared. TCRdb independently ran MiXCR on the PCR reads; one entry per CDR3 protein. This table holds about 230,000 distinct CDR3 sequences, 9.7% found once. The source was PBMCs from the stem cell graft donor, collected from the stem cell graft. The source is a human donor who donated a stem cell graft to a child with SCID.

There are many counts of this clonotype. This chain uses TRBV7-8 with TRBJ2-1, with a weak D call TRBD1 (6 bases). V was pared by 4 bases and J by 0 bases, with 10 bases between. Per germline, CDR1 SGHVS and CDR2 FQNEAQ. The CDR3 spans 15 residues. In nucleotides, the CDR3 is TGTGCCAGCAGCTACGACAGGAGCTCCTACAATGAGCAGTTCTTC. Protein product: CASSYDRSSYNEQFF.

This clonotype was picked up many times. The chain employs TRBV6-5 and TRBJ1-1; D remains unclear. CDR1 is MNHEY and CDR2 is SVGAGI in the germline V gene. This CDR3 is 16 amino acids long. V was pared by 0 bases and J by 0 bases, with 11 bases between. The CDR3 bases are TGTGCCAGCAGTTACTCGAGGCGGACCATGAACACTGAAGCTTTCTTT. It codes for CASSYSRRTMNTEAFF.

The sample holds many counts of this clonotype. V and J are TRBV5-1 and TRBJ2-3; 9 bases fit TRBD2. Germline lookup yields CDR1 SGHRS and CDR2 YFSETQ. V lost 0 bases to trimming and J lost 0 bases; unmatched junction nucleotides: 11. The CDR3 consists of 19 residues. CDR3 DNA: TGCGCCAGCAGCTTGGATCCTAGCGGGGATTGGACTAGCACAGATACGCAGTATTTT. This gives the protein CASSLDPSGDWTSTDTQYF.

In its sample, this clonotype was seen many times. J is TRBJ1-2 and V is TRBV6-1, with 8 bases that match TRBD1. Looked up from germline, CDR1 is MNHNS and CDR2 is SASEGT. CDR3 size: 15 residues. Germline trimming cut 6 bases from V and 2 bases from J; bases unmatched to any gene: 8. In nucleotides, the CDR3 is TGTGCCAGCAGCGGGTCACGGACAGGGAACTATGGCTACACCTTC. It translates to CASSGSRTGNYGYTF.

This clonotype has only a few counts. The CDR3 region has the DNA TGTGCCAGCACTAGGGGATCCACCGGGGAGCTGTTTTTT. This translates into CASTRGSTGELFF. This sequence joins TRBV28 and TRBJ2-2; TRBD1 might be the D (5 bases). CDR3 length equals 13 residues. CDR1 and CDR2 (germline): MDHEN, SYDVKM. V was cut by 7 bases and J by 4 bases, with 10 bases left in between.

This clonotype has at least ten counts. The CDR3 reads CASSAGGYRTEAFF. The CDR3 DNA sequence: TGTGCCAGCAGCGCAGGGGGCTATCGCACTGAAGCTTTCTTT. The J gene is TRBJ1-1, the V gene TRBV27; 8 bases are shared with TRBD1. The CDR3 loop spans 14 amino acids. Germline lookup yields CDR1 MNHEY and CDR2 SMNVEV (reference sequence). Losses at the gene ends were 6 bases for V and 4 bases for J; bases not matched to a gene: 7.

This clonotype was picked up many times. The chain is built from TRBV9 and TRBJ2-7; 9 bases line up with TRBD2. The germline V gene encodes CDR1 SGDLS and CDR2 YYNGEE. The CDR3 has 15 residues. V shed 0 bases, J shed 6 bases, and the junction held 7 bases outside the gene matches. The CDR3 here is CASSVGPGTSLEQYF. CDR3 bases: TGTGCCAGCAGCGTAGGTCCCGGGACTAGCCTCGAGCAGTACTTC.

Ten or more counts support this clonotype. The genes are TRBV5-1 and TRBJ2-2; 8 bases are shared with TRBD2. J was trimmed by 0 bases and V by 6 bases; bases with no gene match: 1. The germline CDR1 and CDR2 sequences are SGHRS and YFSETQ. The CDR3 is 14 amino acids. CDR3 in amino acids: CASIAGPNTGELFF. The CDR3 DNA follows: TGCGCCAGCATAGCGGGGCCGAACACCGGGGAGCTGTTTTTT.

This clonotype was detected ten times or more. The chain has TRBV7-9 and TRBJ2-1, with D tentatively TRBD1 (6 bases). With 7 bases removed from V and 8 bases from J, the gap between germline ends came to 24 bases. The CDR3 spans 16 residues. Germline CDR1 is SEHNR and CDR2 is FQNEAQ (reference sequence). In DNA form, the CDR3 reads TGTGCCAGCAACTCAGGGGACATTATTGTGTCTGATGAGCAGTTCTTC. Protein product: CASNSGDIIVSDEQFF.